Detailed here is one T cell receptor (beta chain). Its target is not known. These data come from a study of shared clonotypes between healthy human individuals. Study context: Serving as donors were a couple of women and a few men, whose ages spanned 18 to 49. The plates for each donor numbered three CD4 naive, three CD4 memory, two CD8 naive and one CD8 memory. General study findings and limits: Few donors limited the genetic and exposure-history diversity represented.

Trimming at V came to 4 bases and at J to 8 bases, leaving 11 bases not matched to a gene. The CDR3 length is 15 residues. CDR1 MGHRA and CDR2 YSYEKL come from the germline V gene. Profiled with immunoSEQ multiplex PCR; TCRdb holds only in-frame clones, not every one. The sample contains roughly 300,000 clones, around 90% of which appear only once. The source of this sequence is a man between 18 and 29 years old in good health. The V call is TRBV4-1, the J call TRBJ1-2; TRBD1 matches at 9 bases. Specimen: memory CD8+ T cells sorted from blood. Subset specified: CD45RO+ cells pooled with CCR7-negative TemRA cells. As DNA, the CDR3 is TGCGCCAGCAGCCTTGAAGGGACAGGGCCTAGGGGCTACACCTTC. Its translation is CASSLEGTGPRGYTF.